The present TCR beta chain was sequenced within a study of siplizumab effects on memory and regulatory T cells. Worth noting for this clone: The antigen is unknown. This sample includes further DNA sequences coding for the same CDR3.

Overall study findings and caveats: A major contribution to the alloresponse seemed to be made by naive T cells, which seemed more diverse than memory cells. Tregs proliferating in siplizumab cultures lacked confirmation of their suppressive function. In siplizumab conditions, mappable alloreactive CD4+ clones averaged roughly 64% Treg-derived, against around 30% in controls.

Approximately 10^5 TCR templates underwent assay in every sample. Some clones are missing from TCRdb's copy, which holds only in-frame ones; the method was immunoSEQ multiplex PCR. The sample consists of roughly 82,000 clones, roughly 87% of them appearing once. Trimming removed 3 bases from V and 5 bases from J, with 4 bases in between. CDR3 length equals 11 residues. The germline V gene encodes CDR1 KGHSH and CDR2 LQKENI. The genes are TRBV18 and TRBJ2-5, with D unclear. The sample comprised Tregs sorted from blood. This TCR was sampled from a human donor in good health. The CDR3 sequence is CASSPGETQYF. In DNA form, the CDR3 reads TGTGCCAGCTCACCCGGGGAGACCCAGTACTTC.